The 22 T cell receptor beta chains below come from one sample, sequenced in a study of breast tumors, draining lymph nodes, adjacent tissues. Axillary draining lymph nodes of breast cancer patients supplied the node samples. From the multiplex PCR reads, TCRdb called clonotypes with MiXCR, one entry per CDR3 protein. The sample includes over 200,000 distinct CDR3 sequences, 32% of them seen just once. Source material: axillary lymph node tissue. Every receptor here comes from a female donor with breast cancer. Some clones in this sample may be carry-over from other donors' samples.

V is TRBV11-2 and J is TRBJ2-1, with 8 bases fitting TRBD1. CDR3 size: 13 residues. V gave up 5 bases and J gave up 10 bases; unmatched junction bases: 7. Germline lookup yields CDR1 SGHAT and CDR2 FQNNGV. CDR3 region: CASSPQGAGEQFF. The CDR3, as DNA: TGTGCCAGCAGCCCCCAGGGGGCTGGGGAGCAGTTCTTC.

The CDR3 loop is CASSSNLLGGGYNEQFF. The CDR3 DNA is TGTGCCAGCAGTTCAAACCTCTTAGGGGGAGGGTACAATGAGCAGTTCTTC. The J gene is TRBJ2-1, the V gene TRBV27; D is perhaps TRBD2 (7 bases). Trimming cost V 4 bases and J 4 bases, with 20 bases left between them. From germline, CDR1 is MNHEY and CDR2 SMNVEV (reference sequence). The CDR3 consists of 17 residues.

The sample holds a few counts of this clonotype. The chain carries TRBV30 and TRBJ1-5; weak D call: TRBD1 (6 bases). The CDR3 has 13 residues. The germline gives CDR1 GTSNPN, CDR2 SVGIG (reference sequence). Between the trimmed V and J ends, which lost 2 bases and 5 bases, there was a span of 10 bases. The CDR3 DNA is TGTGCCTGGAGTCAAGAGGGGGATCAGCCCCAGCATTTT. It encodes CAWSQEGDQPQHF. Together with reference TRBV30 and TRBJ1-5, the CDR3 gives the full variable domain: SQTIHQWPATLVQPVGSPLSLECTVEGTSNPNLYWYRQAAGRGLQLLFYSVGIGQISSEVPQNLSASRPQDRQFILSSKKLLLSDSGFYLCAWSQEGDQPQHFGDGTRLSIL.

This clonotype was seen at least ten times. The DNA for the CDR3 is TGTGCCAGCAGCATTACCTTCCCGGCCGGGGAGCTGTTTTTT. It translates to CASSITFPAGELFF. This sequence joins TRBV7-6 and TRBJ2-2; D not certain. Germline V CDR1 and CDR2: SGHVS, FNYEAQ. This CDR3 is built from 14 residues. V lost 5 bases and J lost 6, with 13 bases in between.

This clonotype was observed a few times. The chain combines TRBV27 with TRBJ1-5; D is unresolved. Trimming shortened V by 4 bases and J by 3 bases, and 13 bases separated the two germline ends. CDR3 length: 15 residues. From germline, CDR1 is MNHEY and CDR2 SMNVEV (reference sequence). CDR3 in amino acids: CASSSSTGFNQPQHF. As DNA, the CDR3 is TGTGCCAGCAGTTCCTCGACTGGGTTCAATCAGCCCCAGCATTTT.

This clonotype occurred a few times. This sequence joins TRBV30 and TRBJ2-5, with TRBD2 matching over 8 bases. V shed 4 bases, J shed 4 bases, and the junction held 11 bases outside the gene matches. This CDR3 has 15 amino acids. Germline CDR1 is GTSNPN and CDR2 is SVGIG (reference sequence). Written as DNA, the CDR3 is TGTGCCTGGATCGGGGGAGCGGGAGTCGGAGAGACCCAGTACTTC. It translates to CAWIGGAGVGETQYF.

Note on this clonotype: This sequence may be a read error, since a much larger clone differs from it by one base. The chain uses TRBV9 and TRBJ2-1, with D perhaps matching TRBD1 (5 bases). The length of the CDR3 is 14 residues. Looked up from germline, CDR1 is SGDLS and CDR2 is YYNGEE. CDR3 nucleotides: TGTGCCAGCAGCCCCGTGGACACCCGGGCCGGGCAGTCCTTC. Translated: CASSPVDTRAGQSF.

The chain has TRBV9 and TRBJ1-2; D is ambiguous. V was trimmed by 6 bases and J by 1 base, leaving 7 bases between them. The CDR3 has 12 amino acids. Germline lookup yields CDR1 SGDLS and CDR2 YYNGEE. The CDR3 DNA is TGTGCCAGCAAGGGAAATAACTATGGCTACACCTTC. Protein sequence: CASKGNNYGYTF.

This clonotype was recorded at least ten times. The chain links TRBV7-2 to TRBJ2-1, with D unresolved. V shed 2 bases and J shed 9 bases, with 11 bases lying between them. The length of the CDR3 is 13 residues. Germline CDR1 reads SGHTA; CDR2 reads FQGNSA. The CDR3 nucleotides read TGTGCCAGCAGCTTATGGTCCTATGCTGAGCAGTTCTTC. This codes for CASSLWSYAEQFF.

This chain connects TRBV7-7 to TRBJ1-5; D is uncertain. Germline V gene lookup returns CDR1 SSHAT and CDR2 FNYEAQ (reference sequence). This CDR3 is built from 15 residues. The CDR3 DNA follows: TGTGCTAGCCCCTTTGGGCAGGTGGGCAATCAGCCCCAGCATTTT. Translating gives CASPFGQVGNQPQHF.

In this sample, this clonotype turned up many times. This chain joins TRBV2 and TRBJ2-1, with TRBD1 identical over 9 bases. Germline V CDR1 and CDR2: SNHLY, FYNNEI. This CDR3 comprises 13 residues. The V and J ends lost 5 bases and 10 bases, in that order; junction bases with no gene match: 6. The CDR3: CASSRTGGMEQFF. CDR3 nucleotide sequence: TGTGCCAGCAGTAGAACAGGGGGCATGGAGCAGTTCTTC.

As for this clonotype: At one boundary the junction diverges from the germline segment, which might be a read error. The chain couples TRBV29-1 to TRBJ2-3; a weak D match, TRBD2 (5 bases). The CDR3 totals 13 residues. Germline V gives CDR1 SQVTM, CDR2 ANQGSEA. CDR3 protein: CSVEDEDPDTLYF. Here the CDR3 DNA reads TGTAGCGTTGAAGACGAGGATCCAGATACGCTGTATTTT.

This clonotype was seen many times. This CDR3 reads CSAGRTSGLYEQYF. The CDR3 bases are TGCAGTGCTGGGAGGACTAGCGGACTTTACGAGCAGTACTTC. The J gene is TRBJ2-7, the V gene TRBV20-1, with TRBD2 matching 10 bases. The CDR3 runs to 14 residues. Germline CDR1 DFQATT, CDR2 SNEGSKA (reference sequence). Trimming removed 5 bases from V and 4 bases from J; junction bases left unmatched: 8.

V and J are TRBV24-1 and TRBJ2-3; the match to TRBD2 covers 9 bases. The V and J ends lost 0 bases and 1 base, in that order; junction bases with no gene match: 4. Germline lookup yields CDR1 KGHDR and CDR2 SFDVKD. The CDR3 is made up of 17 amino acids. This CDR3 reads CATSDLRGLAGTDTQYF. The CDR3 nucleotides are TGTGCCACCAGTGATTTGCGGGGACTAGCAGGCACAGATACGCAGTATTTT.

This clonotype was seen many times. V usage is TRBV6-1 and J usage is TRBJ2-5, with TRBD1 matching 8 bases. Looked up from germline, CDR1 is MNHNS and CDR2 is SASEGT. The CDR3 has 13 amino acids. The ends lost 11 bases at V and 5 bases at J; junction bases unmatched: 10. The CDR3 protein is CAATYRGKETQYF. CDR3 DNA: TGTGCCGCCACCTACAGGGGGAAGGAGACCCAGTACTTC.

There are many counts of this clonotype. The chain joins TRBV9 to TRBJ1-3; D uncertain. CDR3 length: 15 amino acids. V dropped 0 bases and J dropped 3 bases, with 10 bases sitting between them. Germline V CDR1 and CDR2: SGDLS, YYNGEE. CDR3 DNA: TGTGCCAGCAGCGTAGGTCCAGCCTATGGAAACACCATATATTTT. It specifies CASSVGPAYGNTIYF.

The V and J genes are TRBV6-5 and TRBJ2-7; 7 bases fit TRBD1. Unmatched junction bases numbered 10, after V lost 7 bases and J lost 1 base. This CDR3 has 15 residues. Looked up from germline, CDR1 is MNHEY and CDR2 is SVGAGI. The CDR3 sequence: CASKHRDSISYEQYF. The CDR3, as DNA: TGTGCCAGCAAACACCGGGACAGTATATCCTACGAGCAGTACTTC.

The chain uses TRBV27 and TRBJ2-2; perhaps TRBD2 as D (5 bases). Germline assignment: CDR1 MNHEY and CDR2 SMNVEV (reference sequence). Trimming shortened V by 5 bases and J by 4 bases, and 11 bases separated the two germline ends. The CDR3 runs 14 residues. The CDR3 reads CASSVSAGTGELFF. In DNA, the CDR3 is TGTGCCAGCAGTGTCTCCGCGGGCACCGGGGAGCTGTTTTTT.

The V and J genes are TRBV20-1 and TRBJ1-5; D is undetermined. V lost 3 bases to trimming and J lost 11 bases, with 17 bases between them. Germline V gene sequence: CDR1 DFQATT, CDR2 SNEGSKA (reference sequence). This CDR3 has 13 residues. The CDR3 sequence is CSARVGSKETQHF. The CDR3 bases are TGCAGTGCTAGGGTCGGCAGTAAAGAGACCCAGCATTTT.

This clonotype was seen many times. This chain uses TRBV7-3 with TRBJ2-3, with 7 bases identical to TRBD1. Trimming at V came to 3 bases and at J to 1 base, leaving 4 bases not matched to a gene. CDR1 and CDR2 (germline): SGHTA, FQGTGA. The CDR3 covers 15 residues. The CDR3 bases are TGTGCCAGCAGCTTGGGACAGACCCGCACAGATACGCAGTATTTT. It translates to CASSLGQTRTDTQYF.

The rearrangement links TRBV11-2 to TRBJ2-5; D gene uncertain. Germline V gives CDR1 SGHAT, CDR2 FQNNGV. V was shortened by 1 base and J by 5 bases, with 23 bases between the two germline ends. CDR3 length equals 18 residues. CDR3 protein: CASSLVRSTTNTGETQYF. As DNA, the CDR3 is TGTGCCAGCAGCTTAGTCCGGTCCACGACGAACACCGGGGAGACCCAGTACTTC.

The rearrangement links TRBV6-5 to TRBJ2-7, with 7 bases matching TRBD2. V was pared by 6 bases and J by 4 bases, with 6 bases of the junction left unmatched. Germline V gives CDR1 MNHEY, CDR2 SVGAGI. CDR3 size: 13 residues. CDR3 sequence: CASRPTGGYEQYF. CDR3 bases: TGTGCCAGCAGGCCTACGGGAGGTTACGAGCAGTACTTC.